This T cell receptor (beta chain) was identified during a study of PD-1 blockade in classical Hodgkin lymphoma. Some clones are missing from TCRdb's copy, which holds only in-frame ones; the method was immunoSEQ multiplex PCR. The sample yields about 22,000 clones, roughly 80% seen once. Every patient was affected by relapse after autologous stem cell transplantation, while exposure to brentuximab vedotin was not uniform. CDR1 is MDHEN, CDR2 SYDVKM, per germline. After removal of 1 base from V and 2 bases from J, the junction contained 5 bases not matched to a gene. The CDR3 is 16 amino acids. The source is a human donor with classical Hodgkin lymphoma. The sample was peripheral blood mononuclear cells (PBMCs), taken before the second cycle of nivolumab. The chain combines TRBV28 with TRBJ2-3; 8 nucleotides agree with TRBD2. CDR3 in amino acids: CASSLYTGGYTDTQYF. CDR3 nucleotides: TGTGCCAGCAGTTTATATACGGGAGGGTACACAGATACGCAGTATTTT.